The following is a T cell receptor beta chain sequence with its context. Its antigen is as yet unknown. The treatment was: 10-day PBMC culture with coronavirus spike peptide pools or control peptides (ViraFEST assay). The CDR3 is made up of 13 amino acids. CDR1 is SGHDN and CDR2 is FVKESK in the germline V gene. Trimming took 0 bases from V and 0 from J, leaving 2 bases between them. The sample belongs to a study of vaccination and CD4 T cells after COVID-19. The overall study: In the convalescent group, nasal swab PCR was SARS-CoV-2 positive; roughly nine cases were mild and one severe. Control cultures used a CEFX viral epitope pool, an HIV-1 Nef peptide pool, or no peptide. Overlapping peptides of the spike proteins of SARS-CoV-2, HCoV-NL63, HCoV-OC43 and HCoV-229E were used for cell stimulation.

The Oncomine TCR Beta short-read assay was applied to DNA of cultured CD4+ T cells. A single record per CDR3 protein comes from TCRdb applying MiXCR to the PCR reads. The sample carries 20,000 or so distinct CDR3 sequences, approximately 50% recorded once. The sequencing input was cultured CD4+ T cells from blood. This chain connects TRBV14 to TRBJ1-1; no clear D gene. The sequence was collected from a human donor with COVID-19. CDR3 sequence: CASSQELNTEAFF. CDR3 coding DNA: TGTGCCAGCAGCCAAGAGTTGAACACTGAAGCTTTCTTT.